Reported below is one TCR beta chain. Clones were read by immunoSEQ multiplex PCR, and TCRdb kept only the in-frame ones, dropping some. The repertoire includes about 76,000 clones, under 95% of them detected once, and 0.39% sits in the top ten. The CDR3 covers 13 residues. V shed 11 bases and J shed 1 base, with 14 bases lying between them. Germline loops: CDR1 LNHDA, CDR2 SQIVND (reference sequence). The data stem from a study of technical replicates of blood from several donors. Sequencing used T cells isolated from PBMCs. The source of this sequence is a human donor in good health. The V and J genes are TRBV19 and TRBJ1-1; D may be TRBD1 (6 bases). CDR3 in DNA: TGTGCCGAATTGGACAGTACGAACACTGAAGCTTTCTTT. This sequence encodes CAELDSTNTEAFF.